This T cell receptor (beta chain) is drawn from a study of blood T cells in healthy people across ages. Notes on the study in general: Aged donors had fewer naive CD4+ cells and lower diversity than long-lived donors. Age brought a roughly linear fall in TCR beta diversity measured per million T cells.

Alongside a J-beta primer mix, a sample-barcoded 5' primer served in a second PCR lasting about 7 to 12 cycles. TCRdb called the 5' RACE reads again in MiXCR, with one record for every CDR3 protein. The table shows about 2 million distinct CDR3 sequences, with about 50% occurring only once. This CDR3 contains 12 residues. Between the trimmed V and J ends, which lost 5 bases and 5 bases, there was a span of 9 bases. CDR1 SQVTM and CDR2 ANQGSEA come from the germline V gene. With regard to this clonotype: Antigen specificity is unknown.

Material for sequencing was blood. The receptor was derived from a woman aged 40 to 55 in good health. The chain uses TRBV29-1 and TRBJ1-4; unclear D gene. The CDR3 loop is CSVWNPNEKLFF. DNA for the CDR3: TGCAGCGTTTGGAACCCAAATGAAAAACTGTTTTTT.